Sequencing of this T cell receptor (beta chain) was carried out in a study of T-cell memory formation after mild COVID-19. The wider study: TCR clusters were largely donor specific.

Amplification by 5'RACE using constant-segment primers produced TCR alpha and TCR beta cDNA libraries that carried sample barcodes and UMIs. TCRdb ran MiXCR on the 5' RACE reads and lists one entry per CDR3 protein. The sample holds approximately 54,000 distinct CDR3 sequences, roughly 12% seen once. CDR1 is GTSNPN, CDR2 SVGIG, per germline (reference sequence). The germline V and J ends were trimmed by 2 bases and 8 bases, with 12 bases remaining between them. The CDR3 totals 12 residues. The chain has TRBV30 and TRBJ1-2; TRBD1 is a possible D gene (6 bases). The TCR comes from a man in his late teens or twenties who had mild COVID-19 (a few samples of this study predate the infection). Cell type and time point are not known. The source material was PBMCs or a T cell subset sorted from them (not recorded which). The CDR3 region has the DNA TGTGCCTGGAGTACAGGGATCCGGGGCTACACCTTC. Amino acid sequence: CAWSTGIRGYTF.